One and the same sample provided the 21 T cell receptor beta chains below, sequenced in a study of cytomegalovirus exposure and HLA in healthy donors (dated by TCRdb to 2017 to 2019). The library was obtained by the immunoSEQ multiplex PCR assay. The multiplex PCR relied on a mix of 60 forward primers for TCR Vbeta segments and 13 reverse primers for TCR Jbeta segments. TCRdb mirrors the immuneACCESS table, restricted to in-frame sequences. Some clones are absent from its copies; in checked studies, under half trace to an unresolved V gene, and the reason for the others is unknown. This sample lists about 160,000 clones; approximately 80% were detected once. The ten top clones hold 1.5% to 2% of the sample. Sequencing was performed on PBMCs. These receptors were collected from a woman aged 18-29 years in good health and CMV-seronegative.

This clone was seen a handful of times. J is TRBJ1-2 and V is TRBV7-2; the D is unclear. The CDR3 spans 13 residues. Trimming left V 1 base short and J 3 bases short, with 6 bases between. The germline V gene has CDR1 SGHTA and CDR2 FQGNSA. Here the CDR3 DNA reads TGTGCCAGCAGCTTAGAACAGTACTATGGCTACACCTTC. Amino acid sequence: CASSLEQYYGYTF.

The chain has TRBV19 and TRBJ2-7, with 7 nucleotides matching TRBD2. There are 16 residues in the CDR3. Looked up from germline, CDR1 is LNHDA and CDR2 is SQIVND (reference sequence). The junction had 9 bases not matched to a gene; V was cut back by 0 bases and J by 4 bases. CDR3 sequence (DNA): TGTGCCAGTAGTATAGATCATCGCGGGAGTGTATACGAGCAGTACTTC. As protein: CASSIDHRGSVYEQYF.

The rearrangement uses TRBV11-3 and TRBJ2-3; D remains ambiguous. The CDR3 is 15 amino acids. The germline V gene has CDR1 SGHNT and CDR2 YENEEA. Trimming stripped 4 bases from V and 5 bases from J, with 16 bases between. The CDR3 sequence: CASSSPGSSLDTQYF. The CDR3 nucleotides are TGTGCCAGCAGCTCCCCCGGTTCGTCATTAGATACGCAGTATTTT.

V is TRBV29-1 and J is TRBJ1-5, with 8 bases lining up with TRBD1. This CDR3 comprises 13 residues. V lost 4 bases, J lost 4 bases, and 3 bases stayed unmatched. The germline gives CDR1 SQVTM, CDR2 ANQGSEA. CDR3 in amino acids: CSVAGQENQPQHF. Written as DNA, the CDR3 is TGCAGCGTTGCGGGACAGGAGAATCAGCCCCAGCATTTT.

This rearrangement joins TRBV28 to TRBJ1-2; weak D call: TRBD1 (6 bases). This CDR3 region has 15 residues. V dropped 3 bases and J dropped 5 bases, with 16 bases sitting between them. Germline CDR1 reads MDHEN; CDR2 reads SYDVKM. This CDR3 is CASSFYRALGYGYTF. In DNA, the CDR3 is TGTGCCAGCAGTTTTTACAGGGCGCTCGGGTATGGCTACACCTTC.

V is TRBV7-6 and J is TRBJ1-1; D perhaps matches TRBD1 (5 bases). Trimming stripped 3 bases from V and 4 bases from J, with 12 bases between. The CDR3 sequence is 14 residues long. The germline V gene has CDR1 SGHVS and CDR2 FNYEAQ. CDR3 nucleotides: TGTGCCAGCAGCTTTAACGACAGACCCACTGAAGCTTTCTTT. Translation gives CASSFNDRPTEAFF. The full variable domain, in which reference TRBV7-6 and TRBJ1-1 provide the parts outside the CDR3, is GAGVSQSPRYKVTKRGQDVALRCDPISGHVSLYWYRQALGQGPEFLTYFNYEAQQDKSGLPNDRFSAERPEGSISTLTIQRTEQRDSAMYRCASSFNDRPTEAFFGQGTRLTVV.

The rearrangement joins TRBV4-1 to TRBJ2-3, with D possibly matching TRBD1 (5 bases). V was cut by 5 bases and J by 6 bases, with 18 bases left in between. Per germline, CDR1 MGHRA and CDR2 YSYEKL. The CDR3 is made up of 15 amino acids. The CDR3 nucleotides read TGCGCCAGCAGCTGGTGGCAGGGCAAGGGCGATACGCAGTATTTT. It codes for CASSWWQGKGDTQYF.

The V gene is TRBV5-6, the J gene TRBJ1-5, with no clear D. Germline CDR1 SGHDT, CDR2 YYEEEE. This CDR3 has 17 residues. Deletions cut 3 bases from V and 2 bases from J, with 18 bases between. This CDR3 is CASSSRWEGFGNQPQHF. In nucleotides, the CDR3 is TGTGCCAGCAGCTCTCGCTGGGAGGGATTCGGCAATCAGCCCCAGCATTTT.

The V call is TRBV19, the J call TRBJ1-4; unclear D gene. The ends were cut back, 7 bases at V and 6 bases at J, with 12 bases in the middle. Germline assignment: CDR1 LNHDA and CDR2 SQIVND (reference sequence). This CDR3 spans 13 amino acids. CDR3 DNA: TGTGCCAGTACCTATCGGAGTCATGAAAAACTGTTTTTT. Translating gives CASTYRSHEKLFF. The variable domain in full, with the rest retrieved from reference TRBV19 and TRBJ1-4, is DGGITQSPKYLFRKEGQNVTLSCEQNLNHDAMYWYRQDPGQGLRLIYYSQIVNDFQKGDIAEGYSVSREKKESFPLTVTSAQKNPTAFYLCASTYRSHEKLFFGSGTQLSVL.

The CDR3 DNA follows: TGTGCCAGCAGTTACAACCGACAGACTGAAGCTTTCTTT. Translated, it gives CASSYNRQTEAFF. This chain joins TRBV6-5 and TRBJ1-1, with a weak D call TRBD1 (5 bases). Germline assignment: CDR1 MNHEY and CDR2 SVGAGI. The CDR3 has 13 amino acids. Trimming removed 2 bases at V and 5 bases at J, with 9 bases between.

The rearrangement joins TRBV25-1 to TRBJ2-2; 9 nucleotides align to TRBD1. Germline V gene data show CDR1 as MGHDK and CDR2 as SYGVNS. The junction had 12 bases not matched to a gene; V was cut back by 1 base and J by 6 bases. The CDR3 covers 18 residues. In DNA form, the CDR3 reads TGTGCCAGCAGTGAATTATCTTCAGGGACAGGGTTTTCCGGGGAGCTGTTTTTT. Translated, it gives CASSELSSGTGFSGELFF.

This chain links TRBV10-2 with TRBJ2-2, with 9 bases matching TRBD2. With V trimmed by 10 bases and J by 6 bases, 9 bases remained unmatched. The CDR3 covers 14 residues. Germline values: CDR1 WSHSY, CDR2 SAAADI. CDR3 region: CATRGAGGPGELFF. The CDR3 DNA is TGCGCCACGAGGGGGGCGGGGGGGCCCGGGGAGCTGTTTTTT.

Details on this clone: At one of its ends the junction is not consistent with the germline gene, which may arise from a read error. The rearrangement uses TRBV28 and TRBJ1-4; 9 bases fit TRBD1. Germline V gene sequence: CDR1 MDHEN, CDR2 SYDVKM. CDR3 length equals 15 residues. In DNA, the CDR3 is TGTGCCAGCACTTTAAGGGACAGGGAGGACGAAAAACTGTTTTTT. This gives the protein CASTLRDREDEKLFF.

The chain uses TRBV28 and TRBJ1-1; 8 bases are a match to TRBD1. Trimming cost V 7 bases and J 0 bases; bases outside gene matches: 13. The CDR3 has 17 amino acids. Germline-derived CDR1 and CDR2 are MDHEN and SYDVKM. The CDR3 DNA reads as TGTGCCAGCACCACTGGGGGGGCAGGGGGCTTGAACACTGAAGCTTTCTTT. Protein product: CASTTGGAGGLNTEAFF. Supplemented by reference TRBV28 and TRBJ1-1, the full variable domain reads DVKVTQSSRYLVKRTGEKVFLECVQDMDHENMFWYRQDPGLGLRLIYFSYDVKMKEKGDIPEGYSVSREKKERFSLILESASTNQTSMYLCASTTGGAGGLNTEAFFGQGTRLTVV.

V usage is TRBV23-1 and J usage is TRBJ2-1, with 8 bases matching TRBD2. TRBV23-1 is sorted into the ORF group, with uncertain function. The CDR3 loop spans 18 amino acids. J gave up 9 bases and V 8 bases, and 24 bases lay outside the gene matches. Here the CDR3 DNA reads TGCGCCAGCGTTGGGGTGCGTCACGGGAGGGCGGGCTCGAGTGAGCAGTTCTTC. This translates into CASVGVRHGRAGSSEQFF.

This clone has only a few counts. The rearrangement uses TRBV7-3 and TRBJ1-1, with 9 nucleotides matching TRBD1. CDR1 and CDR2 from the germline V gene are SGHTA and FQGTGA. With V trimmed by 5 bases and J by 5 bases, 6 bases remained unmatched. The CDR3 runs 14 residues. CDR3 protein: CASSTGTGSTEAFF. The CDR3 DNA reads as TGTGCCAGCAGCACTGGGACAGGGTCAACTGAAGCTTTCTTT.

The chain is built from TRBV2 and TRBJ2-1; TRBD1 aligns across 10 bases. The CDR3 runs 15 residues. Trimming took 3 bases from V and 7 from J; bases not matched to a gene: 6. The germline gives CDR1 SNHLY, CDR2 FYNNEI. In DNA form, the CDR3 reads TGTGCCAGCAGTGAGGGACAGGGGTCTATGAATGAGCAGTTCTTC. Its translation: CASSEGQGSMNEQFF.

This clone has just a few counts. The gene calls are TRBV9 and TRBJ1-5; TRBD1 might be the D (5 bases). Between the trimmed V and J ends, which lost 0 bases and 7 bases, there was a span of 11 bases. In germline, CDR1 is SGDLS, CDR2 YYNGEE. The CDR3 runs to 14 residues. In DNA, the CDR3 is TGTGCCAGCAGCGTAGCTTCGGCAGGGCAGCCCCAGCATTTT. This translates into CASSVASAGQPQHF.

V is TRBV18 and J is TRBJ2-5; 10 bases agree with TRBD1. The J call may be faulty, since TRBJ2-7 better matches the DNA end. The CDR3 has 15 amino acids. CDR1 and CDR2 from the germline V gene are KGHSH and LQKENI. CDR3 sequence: CASSLGQGVIYEQYF. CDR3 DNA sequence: TGTGCCAGCTCACTAGGACAGGGGGTAATCTACGAGCAGTACTTC.

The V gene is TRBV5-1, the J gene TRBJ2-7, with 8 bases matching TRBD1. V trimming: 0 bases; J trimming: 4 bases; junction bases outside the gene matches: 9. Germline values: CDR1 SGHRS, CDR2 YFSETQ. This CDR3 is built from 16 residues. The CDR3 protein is CASSLGGSGGRYEQYF. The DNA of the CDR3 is TGCGCCAGCAGCTTGGGGGGGTCAGGGGGCAGGTACGAGCAGTACTTC.

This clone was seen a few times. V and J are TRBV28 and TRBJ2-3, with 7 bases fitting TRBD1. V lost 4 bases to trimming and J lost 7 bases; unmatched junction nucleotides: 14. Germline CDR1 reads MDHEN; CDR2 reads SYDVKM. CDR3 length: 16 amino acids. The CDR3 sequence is CASSSFVDRSRHTQYF. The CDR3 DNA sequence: TGTGCCAGCAGTTCCTTCGTGGACAGGTCCAGACATACGCAGTATTTT.